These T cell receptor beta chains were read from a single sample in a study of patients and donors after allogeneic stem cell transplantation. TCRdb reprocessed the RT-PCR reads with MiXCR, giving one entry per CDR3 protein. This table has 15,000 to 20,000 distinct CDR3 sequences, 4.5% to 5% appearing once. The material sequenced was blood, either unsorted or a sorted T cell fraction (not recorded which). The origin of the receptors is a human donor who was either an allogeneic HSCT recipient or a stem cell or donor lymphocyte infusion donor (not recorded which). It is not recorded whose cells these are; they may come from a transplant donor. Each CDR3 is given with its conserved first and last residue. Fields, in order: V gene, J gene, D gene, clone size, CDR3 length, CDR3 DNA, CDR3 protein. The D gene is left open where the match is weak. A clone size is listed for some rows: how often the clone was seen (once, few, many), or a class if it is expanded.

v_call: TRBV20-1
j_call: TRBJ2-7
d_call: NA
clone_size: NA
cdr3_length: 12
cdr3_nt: TGCAGTGCGCGAGGATCGTCCTACGAGCAGTACTTC
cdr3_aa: CSARGSSYEQYF

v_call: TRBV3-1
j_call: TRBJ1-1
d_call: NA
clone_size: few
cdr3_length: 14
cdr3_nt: TGTGCCAGCAGCCAGAGGGGTGGTAAGGCTGAAGCTTTCTTT
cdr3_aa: CASSQRGGKAEAFF

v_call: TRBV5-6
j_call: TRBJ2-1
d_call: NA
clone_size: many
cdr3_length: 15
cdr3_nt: TGTGCCAGCAGGTCCGGGGGCCTCTCCTACAATGAGCAGTTCTTC
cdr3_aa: CASRSGGLSYNEQFF

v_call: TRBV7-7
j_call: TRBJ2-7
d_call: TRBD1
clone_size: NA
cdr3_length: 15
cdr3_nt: TGTGCTAGCAGCCTTCCCGGGACAGGGGACCACGAGCAGTACTTC
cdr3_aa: CASSLPGTGDHEQYF

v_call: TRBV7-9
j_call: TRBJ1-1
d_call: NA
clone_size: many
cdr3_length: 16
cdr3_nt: TGTGCCAGCAGCTTAAGGGTTGGGACATTAATGTCTGAAGCTTTCTTT
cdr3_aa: CASSLRVGTLMSEAFF

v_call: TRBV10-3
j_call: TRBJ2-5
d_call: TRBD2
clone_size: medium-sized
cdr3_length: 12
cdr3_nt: TGTGCCACGAGCGGGAGTATGGAGACCCAGTACTTC
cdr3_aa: CATSGSMETQYF

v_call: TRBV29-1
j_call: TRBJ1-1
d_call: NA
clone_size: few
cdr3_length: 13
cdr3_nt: TGCAGCGTTACGGGGATAATGAACACTGAAGCTTTCTTT
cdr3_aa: CSVTGIMNTEAFF

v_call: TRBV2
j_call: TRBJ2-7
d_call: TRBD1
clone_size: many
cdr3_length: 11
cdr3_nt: TGTGCCAGCGACAGGGCCTACGAGCAGTACTTC
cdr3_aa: CASDRAYEQYF

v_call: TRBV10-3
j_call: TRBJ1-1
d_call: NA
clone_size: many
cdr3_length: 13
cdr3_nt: TGTGCCATCAGTAAGGCTTGGGAAACTGAAGCTTTCTTT
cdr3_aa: CAISKAWETEAFF

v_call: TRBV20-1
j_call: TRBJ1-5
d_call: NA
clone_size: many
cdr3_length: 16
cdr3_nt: TGCAGTGCTAGAGATCTGCAGACCTATAGCAATCAGCCCCAGCATTTT
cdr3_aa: CSARDLQTYSNQPQHF

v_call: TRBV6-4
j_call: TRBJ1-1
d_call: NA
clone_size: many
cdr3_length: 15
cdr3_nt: TGTGCCAGCAGTGACTCGAATAGGATAAACACTGAAGCTTTCTTT
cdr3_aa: CASSDSNRINTEAFF

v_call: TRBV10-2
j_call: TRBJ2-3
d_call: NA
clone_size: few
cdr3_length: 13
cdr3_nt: TGCGCCAGCAGTGAGCGGGAGACAGATACGCAGTATTTT
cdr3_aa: CASSERETDTQYF

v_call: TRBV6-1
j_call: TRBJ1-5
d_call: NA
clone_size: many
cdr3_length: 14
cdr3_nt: TGTGCCAGCAGTCCCTCGGGTCCTAATCAGCCCCAGCATTTT
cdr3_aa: CASSPSGPNQPQHF

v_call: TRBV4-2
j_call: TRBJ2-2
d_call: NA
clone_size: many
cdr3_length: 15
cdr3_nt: TGTGCCAGCAGCCAAGATCGGATAGTTGGTGGGGAGCTGTTTTTT
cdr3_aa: CASSQDRIVGGELFF

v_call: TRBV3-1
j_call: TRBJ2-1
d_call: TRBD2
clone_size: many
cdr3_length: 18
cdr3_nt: TGTGCCAGCAGCCAAGGGGTCGCCGGGGGGGCAGTCTACAATGAGCAGTTCTTC
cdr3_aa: CASSQGVAGGAVYNEQFF

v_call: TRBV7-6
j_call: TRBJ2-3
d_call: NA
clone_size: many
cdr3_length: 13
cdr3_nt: TGTGCCAGCAGCTTGGACTACACAGATACGCAGTATTTT
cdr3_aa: CASSLDYTDTQYF

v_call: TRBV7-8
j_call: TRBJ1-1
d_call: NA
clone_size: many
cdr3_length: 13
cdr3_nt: TGTGCCAGCAGCACCGACAGGAAGACTGAAGCTTTCTTT
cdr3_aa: CASSTDRKTEAFF

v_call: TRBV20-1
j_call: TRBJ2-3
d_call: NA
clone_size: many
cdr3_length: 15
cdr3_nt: TGCAGTGCTAGAGATTGGGGGCGAAGCACAGATACGCAGTATTTT
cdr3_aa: CSARDWGRSTDTQYF

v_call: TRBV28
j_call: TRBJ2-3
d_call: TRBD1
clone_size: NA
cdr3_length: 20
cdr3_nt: TGTGCCAGCAGTTCCATAGTTACCGCCCTACAGGGGAGTAGCACAGATACGCAGTATTTT
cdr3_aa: CASSSIVTALQGSSTDTQYF

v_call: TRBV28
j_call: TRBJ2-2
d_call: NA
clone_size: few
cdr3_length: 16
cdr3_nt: TGTGCCAGCAGCCCCGTGGGGACCGGAGACACCGGGGAGCTGTTTTTT
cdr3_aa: CASSPVGTGDTGELFF

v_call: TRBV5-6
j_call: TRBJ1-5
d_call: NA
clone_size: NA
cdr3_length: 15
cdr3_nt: TGTGCCAGCAGCTCGCAGTTGGGGGTAAATCAGCCCCAGCATTTT
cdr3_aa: CASSSQLGVNQPQHF

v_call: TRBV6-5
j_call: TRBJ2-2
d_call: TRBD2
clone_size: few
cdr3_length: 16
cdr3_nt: TGTGCCAGCAGTTACCCTAGCGGGAGGAACACCGGGGAGCTGTTTTTT
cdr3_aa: CASSYPSGRNTGELFF

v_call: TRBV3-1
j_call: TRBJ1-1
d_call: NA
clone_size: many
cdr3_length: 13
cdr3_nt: TGTGCCAGCAGCCCCACAACAATGGGTGAAGCTTTCTTT
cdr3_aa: CASSPTTMGEAFF

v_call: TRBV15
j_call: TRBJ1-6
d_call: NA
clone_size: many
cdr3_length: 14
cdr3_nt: TGTGCCACCGGGTTCGGGGGGTATAATTCACCCCTCCACTTT
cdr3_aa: CATGFGGYNSPLHF

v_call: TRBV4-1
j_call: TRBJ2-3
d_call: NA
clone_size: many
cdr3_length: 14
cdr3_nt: TGCGCCAGCAGCCGGGATAGGTTCACAGATACGCAGTATTTT
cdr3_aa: CASSRDRFTDTQYF

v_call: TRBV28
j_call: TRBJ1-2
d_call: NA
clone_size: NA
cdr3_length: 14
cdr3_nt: TGTGCCAGCAGTTCGGACAGCCTAAACTATGGCTACACCTTC
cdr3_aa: CASSSDSLNYGYTF

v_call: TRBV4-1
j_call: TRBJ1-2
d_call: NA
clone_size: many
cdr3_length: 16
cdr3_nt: TGCGCCAGCAGCCAAGCTAGGGGGATACGGTCGCATGGCTACACCTTC
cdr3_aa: CASSQARGIRSHGYTF

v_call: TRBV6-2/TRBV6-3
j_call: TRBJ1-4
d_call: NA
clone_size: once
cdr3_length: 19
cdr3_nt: TGTTCCAGCAGTTACTCGATTGAGATATGGCCCGCAACTAATGAAAAACTGTTTTTT
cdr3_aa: CSSSYSIEIWPATNEKLFF

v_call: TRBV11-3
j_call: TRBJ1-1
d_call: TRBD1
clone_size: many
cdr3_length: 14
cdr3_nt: TGTGCCAGCAGCTATAGAACAGGGGATACTGAAGCTTTCTTT
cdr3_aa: CASSYRTGDTEAFF

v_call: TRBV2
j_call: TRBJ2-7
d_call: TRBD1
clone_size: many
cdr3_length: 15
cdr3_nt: TGTGCCAGCAGTGAGGGACAGGGGTGGTACTACGAGCAGTACTTC
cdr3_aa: CASSEGQGWYYEQYF

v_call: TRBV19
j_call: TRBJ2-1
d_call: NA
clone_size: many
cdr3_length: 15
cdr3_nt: TGTGCCAGTAGTATGATGGCGGGGACCTACAATGAGCAGTTCTTC
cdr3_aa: CASSMMAGTYNEQFF

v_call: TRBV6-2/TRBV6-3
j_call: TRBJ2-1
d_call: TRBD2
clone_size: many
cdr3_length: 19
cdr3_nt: TGTGCCAGCAGTTACATTGGGGCTAGCGGGACCCGCTCCTACAATGAGCAGTTCTTC
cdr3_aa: CASSYIGASGTRSYNEQFF

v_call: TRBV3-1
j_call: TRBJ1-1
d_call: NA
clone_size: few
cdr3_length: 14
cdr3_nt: TGTGCCAGCAGCCCTCAGGTTTTGAACACTGAAGCTTTCTTT
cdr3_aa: CASSPQVLNTEAFF

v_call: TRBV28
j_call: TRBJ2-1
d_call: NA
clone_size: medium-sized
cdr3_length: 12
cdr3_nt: TGTGCCAGCAGTTTATATCGGCAGGGACAGTTCTTC
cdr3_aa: CASSLYRQGQFF

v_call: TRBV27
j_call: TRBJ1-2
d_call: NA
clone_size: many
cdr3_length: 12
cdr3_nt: TGTGCCAGCGGATTCGCTAACTATGGCTACACCTTC
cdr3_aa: CASGFANYGYTF

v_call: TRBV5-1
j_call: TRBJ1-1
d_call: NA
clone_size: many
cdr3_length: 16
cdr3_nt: TGCGCCAGCAGCACTTCCGGGGGGGAAGTTTGGACTGAAGCTTTCTTT
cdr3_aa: CASSTSGGEVWTEAFF

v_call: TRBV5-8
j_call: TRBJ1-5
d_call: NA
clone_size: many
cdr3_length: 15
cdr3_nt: TGTGCCAGCAGCTTGGAGGTACGAGGGAATCAGCCCCAGCATTTT
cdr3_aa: CASSLEVRGNQPQHF

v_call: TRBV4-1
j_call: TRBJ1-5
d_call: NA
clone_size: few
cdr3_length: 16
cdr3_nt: TGCGCCAGCAGCCAAGAGCCTAACAGCCGCAATCAGCCCCAGCATTTT
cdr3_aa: CASSQEPNSRNQPQHF

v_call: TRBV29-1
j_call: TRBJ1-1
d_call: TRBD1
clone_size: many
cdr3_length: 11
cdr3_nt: TGCAGCGTCACAGGGGTGACTGAAGCTTTCTTT
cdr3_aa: CSVTGVTEAFF